This T cell receptor (beta chain) originates from a study of T cells in localized non-small cell lung cancer. Trimming cost V 10 bases and J 8 bases; bases outside gene matches: 10. From germline, CDR1 is MNHEY and CDR2 SVGAGI. The CDR3 spans 14 residues. Study-wide points: Sequencing was restricted to one tumor region; therefore, heterogeneity remains possible. Adjacent lung tissue had a median around 57 of the top 100 clones found in the tumor. Peak T cell clonality was found in uninvolved adjacent lung, exceeding tumor.

Some clones are missing from TCRdb's copy, which holds only in-frame ones; the method was immunoSEQ multiplex PCR. This table has some 82,000 clones, over 60% appearing once. On this clone: What it binds is unknown.

This TCR came from a man aged 40 to 69 with stage II squamous cell lung carcinoma. The sequencing used PBMCs, collected before any cancer treatment. The gene calls are TRBV6-5 and TRBJ2-1, with TRBD2 matching over 11 bases. CDR3 coding DNA: TGTGCCACCTTTAGCGGGGGGGCCGGGGATGAGCAGTTCTTC. It is translated as CATFSGGAGDEQFF.